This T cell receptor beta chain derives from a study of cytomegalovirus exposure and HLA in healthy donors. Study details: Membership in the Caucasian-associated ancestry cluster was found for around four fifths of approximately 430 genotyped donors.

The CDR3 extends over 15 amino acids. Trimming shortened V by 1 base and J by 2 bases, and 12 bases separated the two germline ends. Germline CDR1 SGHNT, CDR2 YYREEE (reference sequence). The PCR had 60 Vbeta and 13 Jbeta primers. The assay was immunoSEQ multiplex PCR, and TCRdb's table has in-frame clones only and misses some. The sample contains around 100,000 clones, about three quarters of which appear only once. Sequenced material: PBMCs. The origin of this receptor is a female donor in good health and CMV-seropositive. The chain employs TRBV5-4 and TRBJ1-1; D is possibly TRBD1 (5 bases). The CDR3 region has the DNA TGTGCCAGCAGCTTGCAGGGTACCCTTAACACTGAAGCTTTCTTT. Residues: CASSLQGTLNTEAFF.